Each of the 24 T cell receptor beta chains below was sequenced from the same sample in a study of blood T cell repertoires in COVID-19. Assay used: immunoSEQ multiplex PCR; TCRdb lists only in-frame clones, some missing. In the table there are more than 150,000 clones, about nine tenths of which are singletons. The sequenced material came from peripheral blood. These receptors were obtained from a man in his 70s with active or convalescent COVID-19.

This clone was detected only once. J is TRBJ2-7 and V is TRBV6-6; 10 nucleotides line up with TRBD1. Germline trimming cut 6 bases from V and 0 bases from J; bases unmatched to any gene: 2. Germline assignment: CDR1 MNHNY and CDR2 SVGAGI (reference sequence). The CDR3 has 14 amino acids. CDR3 nucleotide sequence: TGTGCCAGCAGAAGACAGGGGGCCTCCTACGAGCAGTACTTC. Amino acids: CASRRQGASYEQYF.

The chain couples TRBV2 to TRBJ1-6, with a weak D call TRBD1 (5 bases). V gave up 4 bases and J gave up 10 bases, with 20 bases separating them. There are 16 residues in the CDR3. Germline lookup yields CDR1 SNHLY and CDR2 FYNNEI. This CDR3 is CASSGRQPDGPSPLHF. In DNA, the CDR3 is TGTGCCAGCAGTGGCCGACAGCCCGACGGTCCATCACCCCTCCACTTT.

The chain recombines TRBV10-2 with TRBJ2-2; D is perhaps TRBD1 (6 bases). Germline CDR1 reads WSHSY; CDR2 reads SAAADI. V was pared by 6 bases and J by 0 bases, with 8 bases between. This CDR3 is built from 14 residues. Here the CDR3 reads CASSRQANTGELFF. The CDR3, as DNA: TGCGCCAGCAGCAGACAGGCGAACACCGGGGAGCTGTTTTTT.

The chain employs TRBV10-3 and TRBJ1-4; 8 bases are a match to TRBD1. Unmatched junction bases numbered 10, after V lost 0 bases and J lost 7 bases. The CDR3 spans 17 residues. CDR1 is ENHRY, CDR2 SYGVKD, per germline. The CDR3 sequence: CAISESNQGAEGEKLFF. The CDR3 nucleotides are TGTGCCATCAGTGAGTCGAACCAGGGGGCTGAGGGTGAAAAACTGTTTTTT.

The CDR3 loop reads CATSRGHENTEAFF. In DNA, the CDR3 is TGTGCCACCAGCAGAGGGCACGAGAACACTGAAGCTTTCTTT. This chain links TRBV15 with TRBJ1-1; D remains ambiguous. Looked up from germline, CDR1 is LNHNV and CDR2 is YYDKDF (reference sequence). Deletions cut 1 base from V and 1 base from J, with 7 bases between. The CDR3 has 14 amino acids.

The chain carries TRBV11-2 and TRBJ2-1, with a possible D match to TRBD1 (5 bases). The germline V gene has CDR1 SGHAT and CDR2 FQNNGV. This CDR3 has 14 residues. Trimming took off 6 bases at V and 0 bases at J, with 9 bases between the two ends. CDR3 sequence: CASSHRLSYNEQFF. CDR3 DNA sequence: TGTGCCAGCAGTCACAGGCTCTCCTACAATGAGCAGTTCTTC.

The chain recombines TRBV24-1 with TRBJ2-3; 7 bases are shared with TRBD1. V gave up 2 bases and J gave up 2 bases; unmatched junction bases: 6. CDR3 size: 16 residues. Germline V lookup: CDR1 KGHDR, CDR2 SFDVKD. CDR3 protein: CATSDWTGTSTDTQYF. CDR3 in DNA: TGTGCCACCAGTGATTGGACAGGTACCTCCACAGATACGCAGTATTTT.

The chain combines TRBV11-2 with TRBJ2-2; the D gene is possibly TRBD1 (9 bases). Germline V gene lookup returns CDR1 SGHAT and CDR2 FQNNGV. Trimming cost V 5 bases and J 1 base, with 20 bases left between them. The CDR3 has 18 residues. As DNA, the CDR3 is TGTGCCAGCAGCCGGGGGGGCCGGGACAGGGTGAACACCGGGGAGCTGTTTTTT. This encodes CASSRGGRDRVNTGELFF.

This clone was seen a single time. The V call is TRBV9, the J call TRBJ2-5, with D possibly TRBD2 on 7 matching bases. The germline CDR1 and CDR2 sequences are SGDLS and YYNGEE. Trimming cost V 0 bases and J 0 bases, with 12 bases left between them. The CDR3 is 16 amino acids. DNA for the CDR3: TGTGCCAGCAGCGTAGAGGGGGGGGACTACCAAGAGACCCAGTACTTC. As protein: CASSVEGGDYQETQYF.

The V and J genes are TRBV10-3 and TRBJ1-1; possible D gene TRBD1, 6 bases. The CDR3 consists of 12 residues. V shed 6 bases and J shed 5 bases, with 10 bases lying between them. Germline loops: CDR1 ENHRY, CDR2 SYGVKD. CDR3 DNA sequence: TGTGCCATCAGGGGGGGGCAGACTGAAGCTTTCTTT. This translates into CAIRGGQTEAFF.

The gene calls are TRBV4-1 and TRBJ1-2; 7 positions match TRBD1. Trimming took 1 base from V and 3 from J; bases not matched to a gene: 5. CDR1 MGHRA and CDR2 YSYEKL come from the germline V gene. The CDR3 loop spans 15 amino acids. The CDR3 region has the DNA TGCGCCAGCAGCCAAGCGCATGGACAGGACTATGGCTACACCTTC. The encoded protein is CASSQAHGQDYGYTF.

The chain is built from TRBV3-1 (or the pseudogene TRBV3-2) and TRBJ1-2, with 7 positions matching TRBD1. The CDR3 is 14 amino acids. Unmatched junction bases numbered 8, after V lost 2 bases and J lost 8 bases. CDR1 is LGHDT and CDR2 is YNNKEL in the germline V gene (reference sequence). The CDR3 loop reads CASSQRQGEGGYTF. CDR3 DNA sequence: TGTGCCAGCAGCCAACGACAGGGAGAGGGCGGCTACACCTTC.

The J gene is TRBJ1-1, the V gene TRBV7-9, with D unclear. Deletions cut 5 bases from V and 4 bases from J, with 14 bases between. The CDR3 is 14 residues long. CDR1 and CDR2 (germline): SEHNR, FQNEAQ (reference sequence). In DNA form, the CDR3 reads TGTGCCAGCAGCCCTCTGAGGGTGGGCACTGAAGCTTTCTTT. Protein sequence: CASSPLRVGTEAFF.

V is TRBV5-5 and J is TRBJ2-3; 12 nucleotides align to TRBD2. Germline assignment: CDR1 SGHKS and CDR2 YYEKEE (reference sequence). The CDR3 has 15 residues. V lost 0 bases to trimming and J lost 4 bases; unmatched junction nucleotides: 0. The CDR3 spells CASSLGLAGADTQYF. The CDR3 coding sequence is TGTGCCAGCAGCTTGGGACTAGCGGGAGCAGATACGCAGTATTTT.

The chain employs TRBV7-3 and TRBJ2-2, with 8 bases lining up with TRBD2. J gave up 4 bases and V 3 bases, and 10 bases lay outside the gene matches. CDR1 SGHTA and CDR2 FQGTGA come from the germline V gene. The CDR3 loop spans 17 amino acids. The CDR3 sequence: CASSLVGGLVGTGELFF. The CDR3 region has the DNA TGTGCCAGCAGCTTGGTAGGGGGACTAGTAGGCACCGGGGAGCTGTTTTTT.

This clone was seen only once. One junction end does not reproduce the germline sequence, and a read error may be involved. The rearrangement joins TRBV7-9 to TRBJ1-1; TRBD1 aligns across 9 bases. Germline CDR1 and CDR2: SEHNR and FQNEAQ (reference sequence). The CDR3 length is 16 residues. The CDR3 spells CASSPTRTGVVPEAFF. In nucleotides, the CDR3 is TGTGCCAGCAGCCCTACCCGGACAGGGGTCGTACCTGAAGCCTTCTTT.

The chain joins TRBV28 to TRBJ1-2; possibly TRBD1 for D (5 bases). Germline V gene lookup returns CDR1 MDHEN and CDR2 SYDVKM. This CDR3 is built from 16 residues. V lost 6 bases and J 4 bases, leaving 21 bases between the germline ends. In nucleotides, the CDR3 is TGTGCCAGCAGAACCGCTGGCGGGACCGCGGGCTATGGCTACACCTTC. Its translation is CASRTAGGTAGYGYTF.

The rearrangement links TRBV7-6 to TRBJ2-3; D is unclear. CDR1 and CDR2 from the germline V gene are SGHVS and FNYEAQ. V was clipped by 4 bases and J by 4 bases, with 15 bases between them. The CDR3 spans 15 residues. The DNA of the CDR3 is TGTGCCAGCAGCTCCTCAATAAACCGGGCAGATACGCAGTATTTT. Amino acids: CASSSSINRADTQYF.

The chain combines TRBV6-2 or TRBV6-3 with TRBJ1-5; the D is unclear. V was cut by 5 bases and J by 2 bases, with 13 bases left in between. The CDR3 is 15 amino acids. Germline assignment: CDR1 MNHEY and CDR2 SVGEGT. The CDR3 is CASSTPRIGNQPQHF. DNA for the CDR3: TGTGCCAGCAGTACCCCCAGGATTGGCAATCAGCCCCAGCATTTT.

The chain employs TRBV10-2 and TRBJ1-6; D is undetermined. Germline CDR1 WSHSY, CDR2 SAAADI. The CDR3 contains 14 residues. V lost 7 bases and J lost 3, with 10 bases in between. CDR3 in DNA: TGCGCCAGCACCCCTCGGGGCTATAATTCACCCCTCCACTTT. It encodes CASTPRGYNSPLHF.

The chain links TRBV3-1 (or the pseudogene TRBV3-2) to TRBJ2-7, with 11 bases matching TRBD2. The CDR3 totals 14 residues. CDR1 and CDR2 (germline): LGHDT, YNNKEL (reference sequence). Trimming at V came to 4 bases and at J to 2 bases, leaving 1 base not matched to a gene. CDR3 coding DNA: TGTGCCAGCAGCCCACTAGCGGGAGCCTACGAGCAGTACTTC. Residues: CASSPLAGAYEQYF.

This clone was recorded only once. The chain has TRBV28 and TRBJ2-7, with 7 bases matching TRBD1. The ends lost 6 bases at V and 7 bases at J; junction bases unmatched: 9. CDR1 and CDR2 (germline): MDHEN, SYDVKM. CDR3 length: 13 residues. CDR3 coding DNA: TGTGCCAGCAGCCTCAGACAGGGTACGGAGCAGTACTTC. Translation gives CASSLRQGTEQYF.

This clone has only a few counts. V and J are TRBV4-3 and TRBJ2-6; tentative D call: TRBD1 (5 bases). CDR3 length: 18 residues. With 1 base removed from V and 0 bases from J, the gap between germline ends came to 13 bases. Germline V gives CDR1 LGHNA, CDR2 YSLEER. The chain's CDR3 is CASSQAGRAFSGANVLTF. The CDR3 DNA sequence: TGCGCCAGCAGCCAAGCAGGCAGGGCCTTCTCTGGGGCCAACGTCCTGACTTTC.

The chain combines TRBV29-1 with TRBJ1-4; D unclear. Trimming cost V 7 bases and J 2 bases, with 17 bases left between them. The CDR3 spans 15 residues. CDR1 and CDR2 from the germline V gene are SQVTM and ANQGSEA. CDR3 sequence reads: CSATRGWATNEKLFF. The CDR3 DNA follows: TGCAGCGCTACACGGGGATGGGCCACTAATGAAAAACTGTTTTTT.